This passage covers 4 T cell receptor beta chains from one sample sequenced in a study of cytomegalovirus exposure and HLA in healthy donors. PCR amplification relied on 60 Vbeta primers (plus 13 Jbeta primers). This table comes from immunoSEQ multiplex PCR, and its TCRdb copy is limited to in-frame clones, with some not included. The sample lists roughly 110,000 clones, over 70% occurring once. The specimen was PBMCs. The receptors stem from a woman in her 40s in good health and CMV-seropositive.

The count of this clone is one. V and J are TRBV30 and TRBJ1-5, with D perhaps TRBD1 (6 bases). Trimming removed 0 bases from V and 4 bases from J, with 16 bases in between. The CDR3 covers 16 residues. From germline, CDR1 is GTSNPN and CDR2 SVGIG (reference sequence). Here the CDR3 reads CAWSVGTGFRNQPQHF. In DNA form, the CDR3 reads TGTGCCTGGAGTGTTGGCACAGGGTTTAGAAATCAGCCCCAGCATTTT.

The CDR3 spells CASSVGPGQRNNEQFF. The CDR3 DNA sequence: TGCGCCAGCAGCGTAGGACCGGGACAGAGAAACAATGAGCAGTTCTTC. The chain couples TRBV5-1 to TRBJ2-1; 7 bases fit TRBD1. In germline, CDR1 is SGHRS, CDR2 YFSETQ. J lost 5 bases, V lost 4 bases, and 12 bases had no gene match. This CDR3 is built from 16 residues.

The chain uses TRBV15 and TRBJ1-2; D gene uncertain. This CDR3 comprises 14 residues. V lost 0 bases, J lost 3 bases, and 8 bases lay in between. Germline values: CDR1 LNHNV, CDR2 YYDKDF (reference sequence). The CDR3 nucleotides are TGTGCCACCAGCAGAGATCGCCTAGACTATGGCTACACCTTC. Encoded protein: CATSRDRLDYGYTF.

The chain carries TRBV30 and TRBJ1-2; weak D call: TRBD1 (5 bases). Germline V CDR1 and CDR2: GTSNPN, SVGIG (reference sequence). Trimming took 4 bases from V and 4 from J, leaving 19 bases between them. The CDR3 contains 15 residues. Here the CDR3 DNA reads TGTGCCTGGACTCCCCAGGGACTCCGGCTCTATGGCTACACCTTC. Translating gives CAWTPQGLRLYGYTF.